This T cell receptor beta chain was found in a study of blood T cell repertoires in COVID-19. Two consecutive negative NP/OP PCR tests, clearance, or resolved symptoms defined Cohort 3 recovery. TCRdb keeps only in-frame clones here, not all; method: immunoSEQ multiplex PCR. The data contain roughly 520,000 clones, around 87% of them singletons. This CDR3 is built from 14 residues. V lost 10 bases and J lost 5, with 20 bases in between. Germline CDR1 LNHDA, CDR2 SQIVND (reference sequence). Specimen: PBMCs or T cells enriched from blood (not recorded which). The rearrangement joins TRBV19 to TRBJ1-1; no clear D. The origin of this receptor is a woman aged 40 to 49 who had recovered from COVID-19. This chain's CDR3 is CATFPAHGWTEAFF. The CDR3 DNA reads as TGTGCCACCTTTCCGGCACACGGGTGGACTGAAGCTTTCTTT.